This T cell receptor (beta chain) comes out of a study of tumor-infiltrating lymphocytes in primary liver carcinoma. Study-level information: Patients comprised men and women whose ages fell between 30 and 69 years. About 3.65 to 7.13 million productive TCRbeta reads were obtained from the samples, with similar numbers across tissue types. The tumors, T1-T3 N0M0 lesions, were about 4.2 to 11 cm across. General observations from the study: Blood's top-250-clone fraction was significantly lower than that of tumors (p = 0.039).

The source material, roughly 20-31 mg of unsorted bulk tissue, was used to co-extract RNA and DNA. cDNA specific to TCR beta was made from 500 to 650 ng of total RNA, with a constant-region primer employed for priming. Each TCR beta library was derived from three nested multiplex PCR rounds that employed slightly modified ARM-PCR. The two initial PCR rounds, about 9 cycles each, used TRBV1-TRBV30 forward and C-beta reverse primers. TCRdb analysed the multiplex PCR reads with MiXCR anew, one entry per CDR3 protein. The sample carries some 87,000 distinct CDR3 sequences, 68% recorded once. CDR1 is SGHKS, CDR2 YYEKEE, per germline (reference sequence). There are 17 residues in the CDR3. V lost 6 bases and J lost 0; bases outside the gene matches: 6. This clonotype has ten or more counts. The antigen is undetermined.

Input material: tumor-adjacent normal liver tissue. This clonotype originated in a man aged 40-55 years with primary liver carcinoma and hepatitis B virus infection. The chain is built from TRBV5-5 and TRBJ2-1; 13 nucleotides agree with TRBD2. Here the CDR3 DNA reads TGTGCCAGCAAGGGACTAGCGGGACTCTCCTCCTACAATGAGCAGTTCTTC. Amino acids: CASKGLAGLSSYNEQFF.